A single sample gave rise to the 13 T cell receptor beta chains below, sequenced in a study of cytomegalovirus exposure and HLA in healthy donors. TCRdb's copy holds only in-frame clones and misses some; the assay was immunoSEQ multiplex PCR. The table lists around 130,000 clones, roughly 89% of them singletons, with approximately 3.5% in the top ten. The sequencing sample was made of PBMCs. Receptor source: a man aged 25 to 40 in good health and CMV-seronegative.

The CDR3 region has the DNA TGTGCCAGCTGGACAGTGAACACTGAAGCTTTCTTT. Its protein product is CASWTVNTEAFF. This chain uses TRBV27 with TRBJ1-1, with D maybe TRBD1 (6 bases). Germline values: CDR1 MNHEY, CDR2 SMNVEV (reference sequence). The CDR3 runs to 12 residues. The V end was cut by 8 bases, the J end by 0 bases, with 7 bases between.

This clone was seen a single time. CDR3 protein: CASSYGTSNTEAFF. Written as DNA, the CDR3 is TGTGCCAGCAGTTACGGGACATCGAACACTGAAGCTTTCTTT. V gene TRBV6-5 combines with J gene TRBJ1-1; perhaps TRBD1 as D (6 bases). Trimming took off 2 bases at V and 1 base at J, with 8 bases between the two ends. Germline CDR1 MNHEY, CDR2 SVGAGI. The CDR3 runs 14 residues.

The genes are TRBV19 and TRBJ1-6, with D possibly being TRBD1 (6 bases). This CDR3 region has 14 residues. V was clipped by 9 bases and J by 8 bases, with 17 bases between them. The germline V gene encodes CDR1 LNHDA and CDR2 SQIVND (reference sequence). CDR3 bases: TGTGCCAGAGATTGGAACAGGGTTGATTCACCCCTCCACTTT. Its translation: CARDWNRVDSPLHF.

CDR3 bases: TGTGCCAGCAACCTAGGGGGGGCATTCGGTGGAAACACCATATATTTT. It codes for CASNLGGAFGGNTIYF. The chain has TRBV6-6 and TRBJ1-3; maybe TRBD1 (6 bases). V lost 7 bases and J 3 bases, leaving 19 bases between the germline ends. Germline V gives CDR1 MNHNY, CDR2 SVGAGI (reference sequence). This CDR3 contains 16 residues.

V gene TRBV7-9 combines with J gene TRBJ1-1, with no clear D. The germline V and J ends were trimmed by 2 bases and 4 bases, with 20 bases remaining between them. From germline, CDR1 is SEHNR and CDR2 FQNEAQ (reference sequence). The CDR3 is 17 residues long. CDR3 DNA sequence: TGTGCCAGCAGCTTATTCGGGGTCCGAAAAGGAGGCACTGAAGCTTTCTTT. As protein: CASSLFGVRKGGTEAFF.

The rearrangement joins TRBV7-6 to TRBJ2-3, with D possibly matching TRBD1 (6 bases). The CDR3 sequence is 15 residues long. Trimming removed 2 bases from V and 3 bases from J, with 12 bases in between. Germline loops: CDR1 SGHVS, CDR2 FNYEAQ. CDR3 DNA sequence: TGTGCCAGCAGCTTATGGACAGCAGCAACAGATACGCAGTATTTT. Translating gives CASSLWTAATDTQYF.

About this clone itself: The junction departs from germline at one end; a sequencing error may be responsible. The V and J genes are TRBV6-1 and TRBJ2-2, with D unresolved. This CDR3 spans 15 amino acids. Germline CDR1 reads MNHNS; CDR2 reads SASEGT. The CDR3 coding sequence is TGTGCCAGCACTGAAGGAAATCGAGCCACCGGGGAGCTGTTTTTT. Its protein is CASTEGNRATGELFF.

The V and J genes are TRBV5-4 and TRBJ1-6; 9 bases align to TRBD1. Germline assignment: CDR1 SGHNT and CDR2 YYREEE (reference sequence). The J segment lost 6 bases and the V segment lost 4 bases, leaving 2 bases of the junction unmatched. This CDR3 is built from 14 residues. The CDR3 DNA reads TGTGCCAGCAGCCCGGGACAGGGTAATTCACCCCTCCACTTT. This translates into CASSPGQGNSPLHF. Complete variable domain (other parts from reference TRBV5-4 and TRBJ1-6): ETGVTQSPTHLIKTRGQQVTLRCSSQSGHNTVSWYQQALGQGPQFIFQYYREEENGRGNFPPRFSGLQFPNYSSELNVNALELDDSALYLCASSPGQGNSPLHFGNGTRLTVT.

This clone occurred once. The rearrangement links TRBV29-1 to TRBJ1-2, with D possibly being TRBD1 (6 bases). Germline V lookup: CDR1 SQVTM, CDR2 ANQGSEA. The V gene lost 3 bases and the J gene lost 6 bases, with 11 bases spanning the gap. The CDR3 is made up of 12 amino acids. CDR3 nucleotide sequence: TGCAGCGTTGACGAGGGGGAAAATGGCTACACCTTC. Protein: CSVDEGENGYTF.

This chain connects TRBV6-5 to TRBJ2-7; D is perhaps TRBD2 (5 bases). Germline CDR1 reads MNHEY; CDR2 reads SVGAGI. CDR3 length: 12 residues. The V gene lost 6 bases and the J gene lost 4 bases, with 10 bases spanning the gap. The CDR3 region is CASRRVGYEQYF. Written as DNA, the CDR3 is TGTGCCAGCAGGCGGGTGGGGTACGAGCAGTACTTC.

The chain links TRBV5-5 to TRBJ2-7; 10 nucleotides agree with TRBD1. Trimming cost V 4 bases and J 1 base; bases outside gene matches: 5. The CDR3 spans 15 residues. The germline V gene has CDR1 SGHKS and CDR2 YYEKEE (reference sequence). For the CDR3, the DNA is TGTGCCAGCAGCATCGACAGGGGGCTATCCTACGAGCAGTACTTC. This encodes CASSIDRGLSYEQYF.

The chain combines TRBV6-5 with TRBJ1-2; D remains unclear. V was trimmed by 0 bases and J by 5 bases, leaving 7 bases between them. Looked up from germline, CDR1 is MNHEY and CDR2 is SVGAGI. The CDR3 has 13 residues. The CDR3, as DNA: TGTGCCAGCAGTTACTCTGGCAGATATGGCTACACCTTC. Translated, it gives CASSYSGRYGYTF.

The chain combines TRBV6-5 with TRBJ1-5; the D gene is possibly TRBD1 (5 bases). CDR3 length equals 14 residues. V lost 5 bases and J lost 3, with 11 bases in between. In germline, CDR1 is MNHEY, CDR2 SVGAGI. The CDR3: CASSPDSNNQPQHF. The CDR3 nucleotides read TGTGCCAGCAGTCCTGACAGCAACAATCAGCCCCAGCATTTT.